Included here is one T cell receptor (beta chain) sequence, with context. The sample belongs to a study of control samples from healthy donors and cancer patients. The protocol was immunoSEQ multiplex PCR, while the TCRdb copy is restricted to in-frame clones and leaves out a portion. The sample records about 110,000 clones, around nine tenths being singletons. The CDR3 loop spans 12 amino acids. Trimming took 8 bases from V and 8 from J, leaving 15 bases between them. CDR1 is SNHLY, CDR2 FYNNEI, per germline. The clonotype comes from a woman between 50 and 59 years old in good health. The V call is TRBV2, the J call TRBJ1-2, with D possibly matching TRBD1 (6 bases). Source material: blood. CDR3 sequence (DNA): TGTGCCAGCGGGGGCAGGGCAGGCGGCTACACCTTC. It specifies CASGGRAGGYTF. The variable domain in full, with the rest retrieved from reference TRBV2 and TRBJ1-2, is EPEVTQTPSHQVTQMGQEVILRCVPISNHLYFYWYRQILGQKVEFLVSFYNNEISEKSEIFDDQFSVERPDGSNFTLKIRSTKLEDSAMYFCASGGRAGGYTFGSGTRLTVV.